These 3 T cell receptor beta chains originate from one sample sequenced in a study of T cells in Graves' hyperthyroidism and ophthalmopathy. The TCR beta CDR3 regions underwent amplification using RNA transcripts as the source. Carried out on the TCR CDR3, a first-round RT-PCR used the HTBI primer set. From the multiplex PCR reads, TCRdb called clonotypes with MiXCR, one entry per CDR3 protein. The data show 370,000 or so distinct CDR3 sequences, 15% to 18% seen once. Sequenced: blood. The source is a woman aged 18-29 years with Graves' hyperthyroidism that later progressed to Graves' ophthalmopathy.

A note on this clonotype: Since a much larger clone is just one base distant, this may be a read error. No conserved phenylalanine or tryptophan is present at the end of the CDR3, so a read error is the likely explanation. Here the CDR3 reads CASSTSGSSYNEQFS. The CDR3 bases are TGTGCCAGCAGCACAAGCGGGAGTTCCTACAATGAGCAGTTCTCC. The gene calls are TRBV7-9 and TRBJ2-1, with 8 positions matching TRBD2. The germline CDR1 and CDR2 sequences are SEHNR and FQNEAQ (reference sequence). The J segment lost 1 base and the V segment lost 5 bases, leaving 4 bases of the junction unmatched. CDR3 size: 15 residues.

This clonotype was detected a few times. This chain joins TRBV27 and TRBJ2-1, with a tentative D call TRBD2 (6 bases). Trimming left V 3 bases short and J 4 bases short, with 13 bases between. Germline CDR1 and CDR2: MNHEY and SMNVEV (reference sequence). This CDR3 is built from 15 residues. This chain's CDR3 is CASSFSGLQYNEQFF. CDR3 nucleotides: TGTGCCAGCAGTTTTTCGGGACTCCAATACAATGAGCAGTTCTTC.

J is TRBJ1-6 and V is TRBV29-1, with 10 bases matching TRBD1. J gave up 8 bases and V 5 bases, and 6 bases lay outside the gene matches. The CDR3 spans 14 residues. CDR1 is SQVTM and CDR2 is ANQGSEA in the germline V gene. DNA of the CDR3: TGCAGCGTTAAATCCGGGACAGGGGATTCACCCCTCCACTTT. Amino acids: CSVKSGTGDSPLHF.